The 10 T cell receptor beta chains in this list originate from one sample, sequenced in a study of T cell repertoires in cytomegalovirus infection. TCRdb passed the reads through MiXCR, listing each CDR3 protein once. The sample has about 260,000 distinct CDR3 sequences; approximately 9.2% are singletons. Sequences were obtained from PBMCs. All receptors derive from a human donor in good health (CMV status not recorded). Some clones in this sample may be carry-over from other donors' samples.

This clonotype was seen repeatedly, ten times or more. This chain connects TRBV18 to TRBJ2-5; D is ambiguous. The CDR3 loop spans 16 amino acids. Germline V gives CDR1 KGHSH, CDR2 LQKENI. V was trimmed by 6 bases and J by 2 bases, leaving 19 bases between them. This chain's CDR3 is CASSRTSQTQQETQYF. CDR3 in DNA: TGTGCCAGCTCCCGAACTTCCCAGACCCAACAAGAGACCCAGTACTTC.

This clonotype turned up a few times. The chain employs TRBV29-1 and TRBJ2-7; TRBD2 agrees at 11 bases. The V segment lost 7 bases and the J segment 4 bases; nucleotides outside the gene matches: 3. The germline V gene encodes CDR1 SQVTM and CDR2 ANQGSEA. This CDR3 is 12 amino acids long. The CDR3 here is CSASGGLYEQYF. CDR3 DNA sequence: TGCAGCGCTAGCGGGGGGTTGTACGAGCAGTACTTC.

This clonotype was found many times. This chain links TRBV7-2 with TRBJ2-7; D is undetermined. The CDR3 is 14 amino acids. V shed 2 bases and J shed 2 bases, with 10 bases lying between them. Germline CDR1 and CDR2: SGHTA and FQGNSA. The DNA of the CDR3 is TGTGCCAGCAGCTTATGGCCCGGAGCCTACGAGCAGTACTTC. Amino acid sequence: CASSLWPGAYEQYF.

This clonotype was observed at least ten times. This rearrangement joins TRBV28 to TRBJ1-3; perhaps TRBD1 as D (6 bases). CDR1 and CDR2 (germline): MDHEN, SYDVKM. The CDR3 is 14 residues long. With 3 bases removed from V and 5 bases from J, the gap between germline ends came to 11 bases. The CDR3 DNA sequence: TGTGCCAGCAGTTTTACCGGGGGCAGAAACACCATATATTTT. This translates into CASSFTGGRNTIYF.

This clonotype was recorded many times. The chain has TRBV28 and TRBJ1-2; unclear D gene. The germline gives CDR1 MDHEN, CDR2 SYDVKM. Between the trimmed V and J ends, which lost 10 bases and 6 bases, there was a span of 15 bases. This CDR3 is built from 12 residues. The CDR3 region is CATSVFGNGYTF. CDR3 coding DNA: TGTGCCACCTCGGTTTTTGGTAATGGCTACACCTTC.

This chain connects TRBV28 to TRBJ2-3; 13 bases map to TRBD2. Germline lookup yields CDR1 MDHEN and CDR2 SYDVKM. V dropped 6 bases and J dropped 4; count of bases not matched to a gene: 4. The CDR3 consists of 15 residues. CDR3 in DNA: TGTGCCAGCAGCCTGGGGACTAGCGGGGCAGATACGCAGTATTTT. Translated, it gives CASSLGTSGADTQYF.

CDR3 protein: CASRPNPGLAGDRTDTQYF. CDR3 nucleotides: TGTGCCAGCAGGCCGAATCCGGGACTAGCGGGGGATCGCACAGATACGCAGTATTTT. The gene calls are TRBV12-3 or TRBV12-4 and TRBJ2-3, with TRBD2 identical over 14 bases. The CDR3 is 19 residues long. The trim removed 6 bases at V and 1 base at J, leaving 12 bases unmatched.

This clonotype was detected ten times or more. The V gene is TRBV7-8, the J gene TRBJ1-6; D is undetermined. This CDR3 has 14 amino acids. Trimming stripped 2 bases from V and 7 bases from J, with 9 bases between. CDR1 is SGHVS, CDR2 FQNEAQ, per germline. In DNA form, the CDR3 reads TGTGCCAGCAGCTTATCACAGTCAAATTCACCCCTCCACTTT. Protein: CASSLSQSNSPLHF.

The table lists this clonotype with many counts. V is TRBV7-2 and J is TRBJ1-1, with D hard to call. Trimming pared 0 bases from V and 6 bases from J, leaving 8 bases between. CDR3 size: 13 residues. Germline CDR1 SGHTA, CDR2 FQGNSA. The CDR3 sequence is CASSLALGSEAFF. CDR3 DNA: TGTGCCAGCAGCTTAGCGCTGGGATCTGAAGCTTTCTTT.

At least ten counts were recorded for this clonotype. V is TRBV6-2 or TRBV6-3 and J is TRBJ1-1; unclear D gene. CDR1 is MNHEY and CDR2 is SVGEGT in the germline V gene. With 2 bases removed from V and 1 base from J, the gap between germline ends came to 14 bases. This CDR3 spans 16 amino acids. The CDR3 DNA is TGTGCCAGCAGTTACAGGATACTTTCCGAGAACACTGAAGCTTTCTTT. This sequence encodes CASSYRILSENTEAFF.